The entry that follows covers one T cell receptor (beta chain) sequence. In the authors' methods: Using reference gene primer amplification, nucleated cell counts were estimated. Measured with immunoSEQ multiplex PCR; TCRdb has only the in-frame clones, and not every one. V and J calls and clone size are those listed in that table; D and trimming were worked out from the DNA. The sample has 92,000 or so clones, about 78% seen once. This sample was taken from a study of blood T cell repertoires in COVID-19. About the study: Researchers got acute and convalescent COVID-19 samples from the United States, Italy and Spain. In each case, the material was cDNA or gDNA derived from T cells, B-cell-depleted T cells, or PBMCs.

Germline loops: CDR1 SGHTA, CDR2 FQGNSA. V lost 8 bases, J lost 3 bases, and 7 bases lay in between. This CDR3 is built from 12 residues. This clonotype was obtained from a woman of 80 years or more with acute or convalescent COVID-19. The J gene is TRBJ2-2, the V gene TRBV7-2; D is unresolved. Sequencing was carried out using peripheral blood. CDR3 amino acids: CASGDYTGELFF. CDR3 in DNA: TGTGCCAGCGGCGACTACACCGGGGAGCTGTTTTTT.